Listed below are T cell receptor beta chains from one sample, sequenced in a study of shared clonotypes between healthy human individuals. The protocol was immunoSEQ multiplex PCR, while the TCRdb copy is restricted to in-frame clones and leaves out a portion. The table includes some 2.1 million clones, approximately 94% detected once. Sequenced: naive CD8+ T cells sorted from blood. Receptor source: a man in his late teens or twenties in good health. CDR3s include the opening cysteine and the closing phenylalanine or tryptophan. The D gene is left open where the match is weak. A row's size may be missing; if present it is once, few, many or a size class.

d_gene,j_gene,abundance,v_gene,CDR3aa,CDR3nt
TRBD1,TRBJ2-7,NA,TRBV5-6,CASSSQQGVNEQYF,TGTGCCAGCAGCTCGCAACAGGGGGTCAACGAGCAGTACTTC
TRBD1,TRBJ2-7,NA,TRBV10-2,CASSSGTVGEQYF,TGCGCCAGCAGTTCCGGGACAGTGGGCGAGCAGTACTTC
TRBD2,TRBJ2-1,once,TRBV9,CASSSSLAGVDNEQFF,TGTGCCAGCAGCTCATCTCTAGCGGGGGTAGACAATGAGCAGTTCTTC
NA,TRBJ2-7,NA,TRBV6-6,CASSYSMAYEQYF,TGTGCCAGCAGTTACTCGATGGCCTACGAGCAGTACTTC
TRBD2,TRBJ2-5,NA,TRBV27,CASNGGGAGETQYF,TGTGCCAGCAATGGCGGGGGGGCCGGGGAGACCCAGTACTTC
NA,TRBJ2-1,NA,TRBV6-5,CASSLGATPGDEQFF,TGTGCCAGCAGTTTGGGGGCGACGCCTGGTGATGAGCAGTTCTTC
NA,TRBJ1-2,NA,TRBV4-3,CASSQDPRGANYGYTF,TGCGCCAGCAGCCAGGACCCCCGGGGGGCTAACTATGGCTACACCTTC
NA,TRBJ2-1,NA,TRBV7-6,CASSFGTEYNEQFF,TGTGCCAGCAGCTTTGGGACCGAATACAATGAGCAGTTCTTC
NA,TRBJ2-7,NA,TRBV29-1,CSVENGDSYEQYF,TGCAGCGTTGAGAACGGGGACTCCTACGAGCAGTACTTC
TRBD1,TRBJ2-2,NA,TRBV4-1,CASSQGAGQGGTGELFF,TGCGCCAGCAGCCAAGGAGCGGGACAGGGCGGAACCGGGGAGCTGTTTTTT
TRBD1,TRBJ1-1,NA,TRBV6-1,CASSDLPGTGGPEAFF,TGTGCCAGCAGTGACCTCCCAGGGACAGGGGGTCCTGAAGCTTTCTTT
TRBD1,TRBJ2-7,NA,TRBV13,CASSSWTGNLDEQYF,TGTGCCAGCAGCTCGTGGACAGGGAACCTAGACGAGCAGTACTTC
TRBD1,TRBJ1-2,NA,TRBV30,CAWSGDRGGYTF,TGTGCCTGGAGTGGGGACAGGGGTGGCTACACCTTC
NA,TRBJ1-4,NA,TRBV5-6,CASSSITATNEKLFF,TGTGCCAGCAGCTCGATTACGGCAACTAATGAAAAACTGTTTTTT
TRBD2,TRBJ2-5,NA,TRBV6-6,CASSYSLAGEETQYF,TGTGCCAGCAGTTACTCCCTAGCGGGGGAGGAGACCCAGTACTTC
TRBD1,TRBJ2-7,NA,TRBV28,CASTPVVIRTGGPYEQYF,TGTGCCAGCACCCCAGTAGTTATCAGGACAGGGGGGCCCTACGAGCAGTACTTC
NA,TRBJ2-2,NA,TRBV27,CASSLYAGVSGELFF,TGTGCCAGCAGTTTATACGCAGGGGTGTCCGGGGAGCTGTTTTTT
TRBD1,TRBJ2-5,NA,TRBV5-1,CASSPWTGVETQYF,TGCGCCAGCAGCCCATGGACAGGGGTTGAGACCCAGTACTTC
NA,TRBJ1-1,NA,TRBV6-5,CASSPGTTYREAFF,TGTGCCAGCAGTCCCGGGACAACTTATCGCGAAGCTTTCTTT
NA,TRBJ1-5,NA,TRBV28,CASSEWGQPQHF,TGTGCCAGCAGTGAGTGGGGTCAGCCCCAGCATTTT
TRBD2,TRBJ2-3,NA,TRBV9,CASSGGTSGVDTQYF,TGTGCCAGCAGCGGCGGGACTAGCGGGGTCGATACGCAGTATTTT
NA,TRBJ2-7,NA,TRBV5-6,CASSLTVGEQYF,TGTGCCAGCAGCTTGACGGTTGGCGAGCAGTACTTC
NA,TRBJ2-7,NA,TRBV4-1,CASSQDGVNYEQYF,TGCGCCAGCAGCCAAGATGGGGTGAACTACGAGCAGTACTTC
TRBD1,TRBJ2-7,NA,TRBV5-4,CASSSGQGVVEQYF,TGTGCCAGCAGCTCCGGACAGGGGGTGGTCGAGCAGTACTTC
NA,TRBJ2-7,NA,TRBV2,CASSEAGPEQYF,TGTGCCAGCAGTGAAGCGGGACCCGAGCAGTACTTC
TRBD2,TRBJ2-2,NA,TRBV29-1,CSVEDQRPGTSNDRGAVF,TGCAGCGTTGAAGATCAAAGGCCCGGGACTAGCAACGACCGGGGAGCTGTTTTT
NA,TRBJ1-3,NA,TRBV4-3,CASSQDIGSGNTIYF,TGCGCCAGCAGCCAAGATATAGGCTCTGGAAACACCATATATTTT
TRBD1,TRBJ1-4,NA,TRBV2,CASKGQGLANEKLFF,TGTGCCAGCAAGGGACAGGGGTTGGCAAATGAAAAACTGTTTTTT
NA,TRBJ1-2,NA,TRBV6-5,CASSYSTNYGYTF,TGTGCCAGCAGTTATTCAACTAACTATGGCTACACCTTC